Each of the 27 T cell receptor beta chains below was sequenced from the same sample in a study of shared clonotypes between healthy human individuals. Profiling relied on immunoSEQ multiplex PCR, and the TCRdb table lists in-frame clones only, not all of them. Of about 79,000 clones detected, under 65% appear once; the ten largest clones hold 51%. Sequences were obtained from memory CD8+ T cells sorted from blood. Indicated subset: CD45RO+ cells pooled with CCR7-negative TemRA cells. The receptors here all came from a man younger than 40 in good health.

The chain combines TRBV2 with TRBJ2-1; 7 bases agree with TRBD2. There are 13 residues in the CDR3. V lost 5 bases, J lost 15 bases, and 13 bases stayed unmatched. Looked up from germline, CDR1 is SNHLY and CDR2 is FYNNEI. The CDR3 here is CASSYGLVGERFF. The CDR3 nucleotides are TGTGCCAGCAGTTATGGACTAGTGGGAGAACGGTTCTTC.

In this sample, this clone turned up many times. The chain couples TRBV2 to TRBJ2-7; no reliable D call. Germline V gene lookup returns CDR1 SNHLY and CDR2 FYNNEI. There are 12 residues in the CDR3. V lost 2 bases, J lost 3 bases, and 5 bases lay in between. The CDR3 DNA is TGTGCCAGCAGTGAACTGAACTACGAGCAGTACTTC. It codes for CASSELNYEQYF.

The chain links TRBV7-6 to TRBJ2-1, with 8 bases lining up with TRBD2. V lost 1 base and J lost 0; bases outside the gene matches: 5. The CDR3 runs to 17 residues. Looked up from germline, CDR1 is SGHVS and CDR2 is FNYEAQ. CDR3 residues: CASSLVSGSVSYNEQFF. In DNA, the CDR3 is TGTGCCAGCAGCTTAGTAAGCGGGAGCGTCTCCTACAATGAGCAGTTCTTC. Full variable domain (outside the CDR3, taken from reference TRBV7-6 and TRBJ2-1): GAGVSQSPRYKVTKRGQDVALRCDPISGHVSLYWYRQALGQGPEFLTYFNYEAQQDKSGLPNDRFSAERPEGSISTLTIQRTEQRDSAMYRCASSLVSGSVSYNEQFFGPGTRLTVL.

This clone was recorded at least ten times. The CDR3 DNA sequence: TGTGCCAGCATAACAGGGCGGGGGGGAGAGACCCAGTACTTC. Its translation is CASITGRGGETQYF. V is TRBV2 and J is TRBJ2-5; the match to TRBD2 covers 9 bases. Trimming took 7 bases from V and 4 from J; bases not matched to a gene: 7. Germline lookup yields CDR1 SNHLY and CDR2 FYNNEI. The CDR3 is made up of 14 amino acids.

The V and J genes are TRBV5-4 and TRBJ2-5; D is unresolved. CDR1 SGHNT and CDR2 YYREEE come from the germline V gene (reference sequence). CDR3 size: 12 residues. V was trimmed by 2 bases and J by 2 bases, leaving 4 bases between them. The CDR3 loop is CASSFPQETQYF. The CDR3, as DNA: TGTGCCAGCAGCTTCCCTCAAGAGACCCAGTACTTC.

The chain couples TRBV11-3 to TRBJ1-5; unclear D gene. Trimming shortened V by 0 bases and J by 7 bases, and 10 bases separated the two germline ends. Looked up from germline, CDR1 is SGHNT and CDR2 is YENEEA. This CDR3 spans 14 amino acids. The CDR3 DNA sequence: TGTGCCAGCAGCTTAGATTCCATCGGACAGCCCCAGCATTTT. It codes for CASSLDSIGQPQHF.

The chain is built from TRBV27 and TRBJ2-2, with D perhaps assigned TRBD1 or TRBD2 (5 bases each). Germline CDR1 MNHEY, CDR2 SMNVEV (reference sequence). CDR3 size: 15 residues. Trimming left V 5 bases short and J 7 bases short, with 17 bases between. CDR3 sequence reads: CASSLLSDRVGELFF. The CDR3, as DNA: TGTGCCAGCAGTCTGCTTAGCGACAGAGTCGGGGAGCTGTTTTTT.

This clone came up a few times. The rearrangement joins TRBV2 to TRBJ2-7; TRBD1 matches 10 bases. Germline CDR1 and CDR2: SNHLY and FYNNEI. J lost 3 bases, V lost 3 bases, and 11 bases had no gene match. The CDR3 covers 17 residues. Here the CDR3 DNA reads TGTGCCAGCAGTGATTGGGGGACAGGGGCCACCGTCTACGAGCAGTACTTC. Protein product: CASSDWGTGATVYEQYF.

The chain joins TRBV6-5 to TRBJ2-7; tentatively, D is TRBD1 (5 bases). In germline, CDR1 is MNHEY, CDR2 SVGAGI. V was pared by 0 bases and J by 3 bases, with 12 bases between. The CDR3 length is 15 residues. CDR3 coding DNA: TGTGCCAGCAGTTACTCGACAGTCCCGATCTACGAGCAGTACTTC. Translation: CASSYSTVPIYEQYF.

The chain links TRBV11-2 to TRBJ2-7; TRBD2 is a possible D gene (6 bases). The CDR3 loop spans 14 amino acids. From germline, CDR1 is SGHAT and CDR2 FQNNGV. The V end lost 3 bases, the J end lost 2 bases, and 11 bases lay between the germline ends. As DNA, the CDR3 is TGTGCCAGCAGCTTTGAGGGAGGTCCCTACGAGCAGTACTTC. The encoded protein is CASSFEGGPYEQYF.

The chain uses TRBV6-1 and TRBJ2-3; TRBD2 matches 7 bases. CDR3 length: 14 residues. Germline V gene data show CDR1 as MNHNS and CDR2 as SASEGT. V was clipped by 8 bases and J by 1 base; unmatched bases: 6. The CDR3 reads CASGEGSGTDTQYF. CDR3 bases: TGTGCCAGCGGGGAGGGCTCCGGCACAGATACGCAGTATTTT.

This clone appeared many times. The V call is TRBV6-1, the J call TRBJ2-3; 7 bases align to TRBD2. The CDR3 runs 14 residues. Losses at the gene ends were 10 bases for V and 1 base for J; bases not matched to a gene: 8. Germline V CDR1 and CDR2: MNHNS, SASEGT. CDR3 region: CATGAGSGTDTQYF. CDR3 nucleotides: TGTGCCACCGGAGCGGGAAGTGGCACAGATACGCAGTATTTT.

The sample holds a few counts of this clone. The chain joins TRBV28 to TRBJ2-7; D possibly corresponds to TRBD1 (6 bases). Trimming cost V 1 base and J 0 bases, with 19 bases left between them. The length of the CDR3 is 18 residues. Germline loops: CDR1 MDHEN, CDR2 SYDVKM. The CDR3 loop reads CASSLLVGADYYSYEQYF. The CDR3 nucleotides read TGTGCCAGCAGTTTATTGGTGGGGGCAGACTATTACTCCTACGAGCAGTACTTC.

The chain links TRBV7-9 to TRBJ2-1; 7 positions match TRBD1. With 4 bases clipped from V and 2 bases from J, the junction kept 5 bases outside the gene matches. Germline V lookup: CDR1 SEHNR, CDR2 FQNEAQ (reference sequence). This CDR3 contains 15 residues. The CDR3 reads CASSSRDRPYNEQFF. For the CDR3, the DNA is TGTGCCAGCAGCTCCCGGGACAGACCCTACAATGAGCAGTTCTTC.

This clone was observed many times. V is TRBV30 and J is TRBJ2-7; D is unclear. Looked up from germline, CDR1 is GTSNPN and CDR2 is SVGIG (reference sequence). Trimming pared 0 bases from V and 6 bases from J, leaving 12 bases between. The CDR3 has 13 amino acids. The CDR3 DNA reads as TGTGCCTGGAGTGTGGTGGGATATACCGAGCAGTACTTC. It encodes CAWSVVGYTEQYF.

This clone was counted between two and nine times. The chain couples TRBV11-1 to TRBJ1-1; tentatively, D is TRBD1 (6 bases). The CDR3 runs 14 residues. Looked up from germline, CDR1 is SGHAT and CDR2 is FQDESV (reference sequence). Trimming left V 5 bases short and J 0 bases short, with 10 bases between. This CDR3 reads CASSRRGVNTEAFF. The CDR3 nucleotides read TGTGCCAGCAGCCGCAGGGGCGTGAACACTGAAGCTTTCTTT.

V gene TRBV14 combines with J gene TRBJ2-3; D gene ambiguous. Trimming pared 1 base from V and 9 bases from J, leaving 11 bases between. This CDR3 has 13 amino acids. Germline V gene lookup returns CDR1 SGHDN and CDR2 FVKESK. This CDR3 is CASSQAQLGTQYF. The DNA for the CDR3 is TGTGCCAGCAGCCAAGCACAATTGGGGACGCAGTATTTT.

The rearrangement joins TRBV28 to TRBJ1-1, with D tentatively TRBD1 (5 bases). Per the germline V gene, CDR1 is MDHEN and CDR2 is SYDVKM. V gave up 3 bases and J gave up 4 bases, with 9 bases separating them. CDR3 length equals 13 residues. In DNA form, the CDR3 reads TGTGCCAGCAGTTTCCCCGGGGGCACTGAAGCTTTCTTT. Translation gives CASSFPGGTEAFF.

The V call is TRBV27, the J call TRBJ1-2; 9 nucleotides align to TRBD1. CDR1 MNHEY and CDR2 SMNVEV come from the germline V gene (reference sequence). Trimming took 5 bases from V and 6 from J; bases not matched to a gene: 10. This CDR3 has 15 residues. The CDR3 DNA is TGTGCCAGCAGTCCCCCGGGACAGGGAATCCATGGCTACACCTTC. Translating gives CASSPPGQGIHGYTF.

In its sample, this clone was seen many times. The sample holds other DNA sequences that translate to the same CDR3. The gene calls are TRBV6-5 and TRBJ1-5; no reliable D call. Germline-derived CDR1 and CDR2 are MNHEY and SVGAGI. The CDR3 length is 12 residues. V lost 0 bases to trimming and J lost 7 bases, with 4 bases between them. CDR3 amino acids: CASSYSGQPQHF. CDR3 DNA sequence: TGTGCCAGCAGTTACTCGGGGCAGCCCCAGCATTTT.

The V gene is TRBV10-3, the J gene TRBJ1-1; no definite D call. V was cut by 0 bases and J by 10 bases, with 12 bases left in between. The CDR3 consists of 13 residues. The germline gives CDR1 ENHRY, CDR2 SYGVKD. This CDR3 is CAISESRGKRAFF. Written as DNA, the CDR3 is TGTGCCATCAGTGAGTCCCGCGGGAAAAGAGCTTTCTTT.

Note on this clone: At the DNA level, this CDR3 is encoded by other sequences in the same sample as well. The chain couples TRBV15 to TRBJ2-2; the D gene could be TRBD1 or TRBD2 (5 bases each). Trimming took off 5 bases at V and 4 bases at J, with 14 bases between the two ends. CDR1 LNHNV and CDR2 YYDKDF come from the germline V gene (reference sequence). CDR3 length: 15 residues. CDR3 bases: TGTGCCACCAGCGGCCGGGGACGATTCACCGGGGAGCTGTTTTTT. Its protein product is CATSGRGRFTGELFF.

The V and J genes are TRBV15 and TRBJ2-1, with D tentatively TRBD1 or TRBD2 (5 bases each). V was clipped by 6 bases and J by 2 bases, with 11 bases between them. CDR3 length: 14 amino acids. Germline values: CDR1 LNHNV, CDR2 YYDKDF (reference sequence). Here the CDR3 reads CATSIPGPYNEQFF. The CDR3 DNA reads as TGTGCCACCAGTATTCCGGGACCCTACAATGAGCAGTTCTTC.

V usage is TRBV25-1 and J usage is TRBJ2-7, with 8 bases aligning to TRBD1. V was clipped by 4 bases and J by 6 bases; unmatched bases: 8. CDR1 MGHDK and CDR2 SYGVNS come from the germline V gene. This CDR3 region has 14 residues. CDR3 nucleotides: TGTGCCAGCAGTGCGTTGTGGACAGGGACCGAGCAGTACTTC. Protein: CASSALWTGTEQYF.

The rearrangement links TRBV15 to TRBJ2-2; TRBD1 is a possible D gene (6 bases). Germline V lookup: CDR1 LNHNV, CDR2 YYDKDF (reference sequence). This CDR3 has 14 amino acids. The V and J ends lost 5 bases and 3 bases respectively, with 10 bases between them. The CDR3 loop reads CATSEQGDTGELFF. CDR3 DNA sequence: TGTGCCACCAGCGAACAGGGAGACACCGGGGAGCTGTTTTTT.

The V and J genes are TRBV2 and TRBJ2-5, with D perhaps TRBD2 (5 bases). The V and J ends lost 5 bases and 5 bases respectively, with 12 bases between them. Germline CDR1 SNHLY, CDR2 FYNNEI. The CDR3 extends over 13 amino acids. The DNA of the CDR3 is TGTGCCAGCAGTCGGGCGGGTGTGGAGACCCAGTACTTC. Its translation is CASSRAGVETQYF.

As to this clone: Germline and junction disagree at one end, which may indicate a read error. V usage is TRBV25-1 and J usage is TRBJ1-4; D is unclear. The CDR3 loop spans 13 amino acids. The germline gives CDR1 MGHDK, CDR2 SYGVNS. CDR3 bases: TGTGCCAGCAGCCCCATCCGATGGGGAAAAACTGTTTTT. Protein: CASSPIRWGKTVF.